This T cell receptor (beta chain) was observed in a study of preoperative IRX-2 immunotherapy in early breast cancer. Specified treatment: preoperative locoregional IRX-2 cytokine immunotherapy. Samples came from a phase Ib trial of preoperative locoregional IRX-2 cytokine immunotherapy. Sequenced by immunoSEQ multiplex PCR; TCRdb stores in-frame clones only, minus some. The data hold 20,000 to 30,000 clones, with about 77% observed a single time. CDR1 is LGHNT and CDR2 is FRNRAP in the germline V gene. This CDR3 is built from 16 residues. Unmatched junction bases numbered 4, after V lost 0 bases and J lost 6 bases.

The sequenced sample was lymph node tissue, obtained before IRX-2 immunotherapy. The clonotype comes from a human donor with breast cancer. The J gene is TRBJ2-1, the V gene TRBV12-5; 11 nucleotides match TRBD2. CDR3 in amino acids: CASGLVNSGGANEQFF. The CDR3 bases are TGTGCTAGTGGTTTGGTAAATAGCGGGGGGGCCAATGAGCAGTTCTTC.